The clone carrying this TCR beta chain was detected a few times. Its antigen is currently unknown. The data were obtained in a study of identical twins. One entry per CDR3 protein, called by TCRdb with MiXCR from the 5' RACE reads. The sample records 400,000 to 600,000 distinct CDR3 sequences, about a fifth being singletons. CDR1 is LGHDT and CDR2 is YNNKEL in the germline V gene (reference sequence). The V end lost 4 bases, the J end lost 3 bases, and 9 bases lay between the germline ends. This CDR3 contains 13 residues. Study results and caveats: Zero-insertion results could be subject to partial confounding by invariant MAIT and iNKT cells. Cord blood beta clonotypes that were abundant carried fewer insertions, and memory repertoires showed no such trend. Out-of-frame sharing of TCR alpha in monozygotic twins was underestimated by models.

With no exceptions, donors were healthy Caucasians. These sequences were also reported in another study, on yellow fever vaccine responses in identical twins.

This sequence was found in a woman between 18 and 29 years old in good health. Material: CD4+ T cells sorted from blood. The chain uses TRBV3-1 and TRBJ1-2; D is ambiguous. CDR3 protein: CASSPTDHYGYTF. Here the CDR3 DNA reads TGTGCCAGCAGCCCGACGGACCACTATGGCTACACCTTC.